The sequence of this T cell receptor beta chain was determined in a study of OX40 agonist ivuxolimab in advanced cancers. Looking at the study overall: Those enrolled were about 80% male, with a mean age of about 60 years and ages from roughly 20 to 90. Three patients, one with hepatocellular carcinoma and two with cutaneous melanoma, responded partially.

Study-wide findings and caveats: Antigen targets of the expanded peripheral T cells went undetermined.

Generated by immunoSEQ multiplex PCR, the TCRdb table keeps only in-frame clones and is missing some. The data show about 72,000 clones, approximately 90% seen once. This clone was picked up a small number of times. Its antigen is still unknown. CDR3 length: 14 amino acids. The junction had 2 bases not matched to a gene; V was cut back by 2 bases and J by 11 bases. Germline CDR1 MNHNS, CDR2 SASEGT. The sample here was CD4+ or CD8+ T cells sorted from blood, taken in a trial of the OX40 agonist ivuxolimab. The J gene is TRBJ2-1, the V gene TRBV6-1; 14 nucleotides line up with TRBD2. The TCR was taken from an adult with an advanced solid tumor such as melanoma, head and neck, liver or kidney cancer. Written as DNA, the CDR3 is TGTGCCAGCAGTGAAAGGACTAGCGGGGGGCAGCAGTTCTTC. It specifies CASSERTSGGQQFF.